This T cell receptor (beta chain) is from a study of OX40 agonist ivuxolimab in advanced cancers. Overall study: While on treatment, patients had intravenous ivuxolimab at 0.01 to 10 mg/kg every 2 weeks. Study-level points and caveats: Nonresponders, in some cases, also had low normalized T-cell clonal expansion. Partial responders dosed at 0.1-3.0 mg/kg displayed clonal expansion ranking among the lowest.

Patients who had autoimmune disease history or got systemic immunosuppression were left out. In regard to this clone: What it binds is not known.

Some clones are missing from TCRdb's copy, which holds only in-frame ones; the method was immunoSEQ multiplex PCR. The data hold tens of thousands of clones, with roughly 87% observed a single time. The CDR3 covers 14 residues. Germline V gene data show CDR1 as SGHNT and CDR2 as YENEEA. The V and J ends lost 5 bases and 5 bases, in that order; junction bases with no gene match: 8. This sequence originates from an adult with an advanced solid tumor such as melanoma, head and neck, liver or kidney cancer. This specimen consisted of CD4+ or CD8+ T cells sorted from blood, obtained in a trial of the OX40 agonist ivuxolimab. The rearrangement links TRBV11-3 to TRBJ2-5; 7 bases fit TRBD2. In DNA form, the CDR3 reads TGTGCCAGCAGCCGACTAGCCTCTTGGGAGACCCAGTACTTC. Translation gives CASSRLASWETQYF.